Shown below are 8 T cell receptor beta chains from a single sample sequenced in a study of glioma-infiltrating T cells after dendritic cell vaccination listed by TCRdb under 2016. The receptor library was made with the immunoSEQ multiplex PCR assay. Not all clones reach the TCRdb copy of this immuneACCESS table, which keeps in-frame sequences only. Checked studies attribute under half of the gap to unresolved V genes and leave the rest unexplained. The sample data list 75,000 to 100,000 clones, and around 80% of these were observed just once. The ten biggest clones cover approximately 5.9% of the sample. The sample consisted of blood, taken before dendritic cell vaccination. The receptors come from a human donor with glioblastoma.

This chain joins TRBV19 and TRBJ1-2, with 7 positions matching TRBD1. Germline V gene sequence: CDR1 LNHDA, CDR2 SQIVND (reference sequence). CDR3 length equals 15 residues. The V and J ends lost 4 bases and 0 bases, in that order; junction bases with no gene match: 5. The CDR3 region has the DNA TGTGCCAGTAGTAAGTCGGGGACAGCTAACTATGGCTACACCTTC. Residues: CASSKSGTANYGYTF.

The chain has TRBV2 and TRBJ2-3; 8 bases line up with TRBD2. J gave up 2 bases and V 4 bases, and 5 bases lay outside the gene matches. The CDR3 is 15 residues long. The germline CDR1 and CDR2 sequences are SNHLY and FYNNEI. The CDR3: CASSVSGGYTDTQYF. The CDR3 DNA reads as TGTGCCAGCAGTGTCTCGGGGGGGTACACAGATACGCAGTATTTT.

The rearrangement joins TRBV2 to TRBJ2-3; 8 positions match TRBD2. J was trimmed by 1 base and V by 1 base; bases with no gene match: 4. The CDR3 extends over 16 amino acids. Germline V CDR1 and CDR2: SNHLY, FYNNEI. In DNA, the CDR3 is TGTGCCAGCAGTGAAGAAGGAGCGGGAGGCACAGATACGCAGTATTTT. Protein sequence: CASSEEGAGGTDTQYF.

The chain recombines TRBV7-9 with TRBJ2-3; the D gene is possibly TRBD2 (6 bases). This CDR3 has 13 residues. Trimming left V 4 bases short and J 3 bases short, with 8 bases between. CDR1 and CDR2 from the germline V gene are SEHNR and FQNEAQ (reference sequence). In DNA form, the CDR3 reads TGTGCCAGCAGCTCACGGGGGACAGATACGCAGTATTTT. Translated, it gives CASSSRGTDTQYF. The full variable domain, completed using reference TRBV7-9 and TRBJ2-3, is DTGVSQNPRHKITKRGQNVTFRCDPISEHNRLYWYRQTLGQGPEFLTYFQNEAQLEKSRLLSDRFSAERPKGSFSTLEIQRTEQGDSAMYLCASSSRGTDTQYFGPGTRLTVL.

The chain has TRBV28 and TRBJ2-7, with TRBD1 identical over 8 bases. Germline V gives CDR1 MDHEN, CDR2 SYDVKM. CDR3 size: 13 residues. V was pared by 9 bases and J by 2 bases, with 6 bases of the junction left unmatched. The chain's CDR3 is CASGQGSPYEQYF. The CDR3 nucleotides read TGTGCCAGTGGACAGGGTAGTCCCTACGAGCAGTACTTC.

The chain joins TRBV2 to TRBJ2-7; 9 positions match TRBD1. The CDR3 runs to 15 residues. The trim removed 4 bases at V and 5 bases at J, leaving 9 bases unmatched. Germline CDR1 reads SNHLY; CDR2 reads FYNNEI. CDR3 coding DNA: TGTGCCAGCAGTGTAGACAGGGGGTTGATCGACGAGCAGTACTTC. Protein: CASSVDRGLIDEQYF.

CDR3 sequence reads: CASRTAQFTGEQFF. DNA for the CDR3: TGTGCCAGCAGGACGGCCCAGTTCACGGGTGAGCAGTTCTTC. The chain carries TRBV6-5 and TRBJ2-1; D is uncertain. Germline-derived CDR1 and CDR2 are MNHEY and SVGAGI. Trimming left V 6 bases short and J 9 bases short, with 18 bases between. The CDR3 is 14 amino acids.

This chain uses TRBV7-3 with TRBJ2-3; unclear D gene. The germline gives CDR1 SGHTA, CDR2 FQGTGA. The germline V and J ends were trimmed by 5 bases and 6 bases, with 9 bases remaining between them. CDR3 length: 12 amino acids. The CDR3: CASSVLTDTQYF. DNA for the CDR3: TGTGCCAGCAGCGTCCTAACGGATACGCAGTATTTT.